Below, 10 T cell receptor beta chains from the same sample are listed, as sequenced in a study of T cell responses to AZD1222 COVID-19 vaccine. The table came from immunoSEQ multiplex PCR; TCRdb's copy has only in-frame clones and leaves some out. The data show around 150,000 clones, 65% to 90% seen once. The sequencing used peripheral blood, collected 28 days after the second dose of the MenACWY control vaccine. Receptors originate from an adult who received the MenACWY meningococcal vaccine as a control.

V and J are TRBV12-3 or TRBV12-4 and TRBJ1-1; no clear D gene. V lost 5 bases and J 1 base, leaving 8 bases between the germline ends. The length of the CDR3 is 13 residues. The CDR3 DNA is TGTGCCAGCAGTCCCTGGTCGAACACTGAAGCTTTCTTT. Translation: CASSPWSNTEAFF.

The rearrangement links TRBV4-3 to TRBJ2-5, with D perhaps matching TRBD2 (6 bases). The ends were cut back, 3 bases at V and 1 base at J, with 21 bases in the middle. Germline CDR1 reads LGHNA; CDR2 reads YSLEER. This CDR3 contains 18 residues. The CDR3 spells CASSHGAGLGLIQETQYF. CDR3 coding DNA: TGCGCCAGCAGCCACGGGGCGGGACTGGGCTTAATCCAAGAGACCCAGTACTTC.

The rearrangement joins TRBV7-8 to TRBJ2-3, with 9 bases lining up with TRBD2. The germline V gene has CDR1 SGHVS and CDR2 FQNEAQ. V was pared by 0 bases and J by 2 bases, with 6 bases of the junction left unmatched. The CDR3 sequence is 17 residues long. For the CDR3, the DNA is TGTGCCAGCAGCTTAGCAGAGCGGGAGGAGGTCACAGATACGCAGTATTTT. Its translation: CASSLAEREEVTDTQYF.

V is TRBV10-2 and J is TRBJ1-5; no clear D gene. The CDR3 totals 14 residues. With 4 bases removed from V and 0 bases from J, the gap between germline ends came to 7 bases. Germline CDR1 reads WSHSY; CDR2 reads SAAADI. The CDR3, as DNA: TGCGCCAGCAGTGGGGTTTATAGCAATCAGCCCCAGCATTTT. It translates to CASSGVYSNQPQHF.

The genes are TRBV12-3 or TRBV12-4 and TRBJ2-6; D gene unclear. The V end lost 9 bases, the J end lost 0 bases, and 6 bases lay between the germline ends. The CDR3 is made up of 13 amino acids. As DNA, the CDR3 is TGTGCCAGTACAAACTCTGGGGCCAACGTCCTGACTTTC. The encoded protein is CASTNSGANVLTF.

The chain recombines TRBV5-1 with TRBJ1-5, with a tentative D call TRBD1 (6 bases). Germline CDR1 reads SGHRS; CDR2 reads YFSETQ. V was shortened by 0 bases and J by 3 bases, with 10 bases between the two germline ends. There are 15 residues in the CDR3. DNA of the CDR3: TGCGCCAGCAGCTTGGCGGACAGCTTCAATCAGCCCCAGCATTTT. Residues: CASSLADSFNQPQHF.

The chain recombines TRBV18 with TRBJ1-2, with D maybe TRBD1 (6 bases). The CDR3 totals 13 residues. The germline gives CDR1 KGHSH, CDR2 LQKENI. Trimming cost V 0 bases and J 6 bases, with 8 bases left between them. The CDR3 nucleotides read TGTGCCAGCTCACCACCAGGGGGGAATGGCTACACCTTC. This encodes CASSPPGGNGYTF.

The J gene is TRBJ1-1, the V gene TRBV7-2, with D unclear. Trimming pared 1 base from V and 5 bases from J, leaving 11 bases between. This CDR3 region has 14 residues. Germline CDR1 and CDR2: SGHTA and FQGNSA. The CDR3 bases are TGTGCCAGCAGCTTAGATCCAGATACAACTGAAGCTTTCTTT. It is translated as CASSLDPDTTEAFF.

V gene TRBV10-3 combines with J gene TRBJ2-4; 10 bases are shared with TRBD2. The CDR3 spans 14 residues. Germline lookup yields CDR1 ENHRY and CDR2 SYGVKD. V shed 4 bases and J 8 bases; nucleotides not matched to a gene: 5. CDR3 sequence: CAISVRAGGDIQYF. In DNA, the CDR3 is TGTGCCATCAGTGTAAGAGCGGGAGGGGACATTCAGTACTTC.

The genes are TRBV10-2 and TRBJ1-4, with unresolved D. Trimming stripped 2 bases from V and 8 bases from J, with 6 bases between. The CDR3 has 12 amino acids. Germline CDR1 reads WSHSY; CDR2 reads SAAADI. The DNA for the CDR3 is TGCGCCAGCAGTGAGATGTCGGAAAAACTGTTTTTT. Encoded protein: CASSEMSEKLFF.